The present entry profiles one TCR beta chain with its context. The target antigen is unknown. The entry originates in a study of T cell repertoires in cytomegalovirus infection. Study information: Both CMV infection and a matching HLA type were indicated by public TCR beta signatures. Study-level results: Public TCR beta family frequency separated CMV-and-HLA carriers, including in an independent cohort. Dominating the ex vivo response were TCR beta clonotypes that were CMV-specific and HLA-C-restricted.

CDR1 is ENHRY and CDR2 is SYGVKD in the germline V gene. The CDR3 is made up of 14 amino acids. Deletions cut 3 bases from V and 7 bases from J, with 13 bases between. TCRdb itself ran the reads through MiXCR, one entry per CDR3 protein. The repertoire includes 300,000 to 400,000 distinct CDR3 sequences, roughly 28% of them detected once, and 20% sits in the top ten. The TCR sequence derives from a human donor in good health (CMV status not recorded). Some clones in this sample may be carry-over from other donors' samples. The V call is TRBV10-3, the J call TRBJ1-5; possibly TRBD1 for D (6 bases). Material: cultured PBMCs, obtained from culture after CMV antigen stimulation. CDR3 amino acids: CAISENREGQPQHF. The CDR3 coding sequence is TGTGCCATCAGTGAAAACAGGGAAGGCCAGCCCCAGCATTTT.